Given below is one T cell receptor beta chain in context. As yet, its antigen is unknown. Assay: immunoSEQ multiplex PCR; the TCRdb copy retains only in-frame clones and omits some. The table has some 110,000 clones, approximately 88% seen once. This sample is part of a study of cytomegalovirus exposure and HLA in healthy donors. Broader study findings: Within the 100 to 150 validation repertoires, first-cohort TCR clusters tended to co-occur, according to a later analysis. Rarity characterized most TCR sequences, yet some public TCRs appeared in many donors. The study flagged approximately 180 TCR beta chains as cytomegalovirus-associated.

This receptor was identified in a man younger than 35 in good health and CMV-seronegative. Sequencing was done on a sample of PBMCs.

The CDR3 loop is CSGGGGGQAPDTQYF. The CDR3 DNA is TGCAGCGGCGGAGGGGGGGGCCAGGCCCCAGATACGCAGTATTTT. J is TRBJ2-3 and V is TRBV29-1; perhaps TRBD2 as D (7 bases). Per the germline V gene, CDR1 is SQVTM and CDR2 is ANQGSEA. The ends were cut back, 7 bases at V and 4 bases at J, with 21 bases in the middle. CDR3 length equals 15 residues.